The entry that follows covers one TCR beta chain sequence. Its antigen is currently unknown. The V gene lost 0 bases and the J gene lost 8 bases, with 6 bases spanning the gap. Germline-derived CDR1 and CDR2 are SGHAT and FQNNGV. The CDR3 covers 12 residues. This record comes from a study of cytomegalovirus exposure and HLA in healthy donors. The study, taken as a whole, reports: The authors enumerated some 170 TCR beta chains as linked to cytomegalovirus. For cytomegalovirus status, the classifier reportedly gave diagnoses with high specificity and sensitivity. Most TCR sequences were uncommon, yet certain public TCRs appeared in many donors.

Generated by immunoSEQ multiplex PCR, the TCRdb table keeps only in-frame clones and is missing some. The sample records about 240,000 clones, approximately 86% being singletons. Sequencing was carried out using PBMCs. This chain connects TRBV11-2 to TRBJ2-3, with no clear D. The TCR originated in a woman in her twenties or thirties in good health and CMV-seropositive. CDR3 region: CASSLESVTQYF. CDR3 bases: TGTGCCAGCAGCTTAGAATCAGTTACGCAGTATTTT.